The present entry profiles one T cell receptor (beta chain) with its context. The antigen remains undetermined. TCRdb's copy holds only in-frame clones and misses some; the assay was immunoSEQ multiplex PCR. The table includes 95,000 to 150,000 clones, roughly 90% detected once. The sample comes from a study of cytomegalovirus exposure and HLA in healthy donors. Notes on the study in general: TCR beta chains numbering about 160 were designated cytomegalovirus-associated.

The germline CDR1 and CDR2 sequences are MDHEN and SYDVKM. V lost 8 bases, J lost 0 bases, and 10 bases stayed unmatched. The CDR3 totals 17 residues. This chain connects TRBV28 to TRBJ2-2, with 9 bases aligning to TRBD2. Sequences were obtained from PBMCs. The TCR sequence derives from a young woman in good health and CMV-seronegative. The DNA of the CDR3 is TGTGCCAGCTATTATAAACTAGCGGGTTCGAACACCGGGGAGCTGTTTTTT. This translates into CASYYKLAGSNTGELFF.